The sequence of this T cell receptor (beta chain) was determined in a study of blood T cell repertoires in COVID-19. The wider study: Acute-phase and convalescent COVID-19 samples originated in the United States, Italy and Spain.

Germline V gene lookup returns CDR1 SGHAT and CDR2 FQNNGV. V shed 0 bases, J shed 4 bases, and the junction held 6 bases outside the gene matches. The CDR3 sequence is 17 residues long. Authors' data handling: How many nucleated cells were present was estimated from reference gene primer amplification. TCRdb keeps only in-frame clones here, not all; method: immunoSEQ multiplex PCR. V, J and clone size derive from that table, while D and trimming were established from the DNA sequence. Of approximately 200,000 clones in the sample, 65% to 85% were seen once. The cohort comprised adults aged roughly 18 to 95 years residing in under 30 US areas. In Cohort 3, a recovered donor had either two negative PCRs, clearance, or symptom resolution.

Sequences were obtained from PBMCs or T cells enriched from blood (not recorded which). The sequence was obtained from a man in his forties who had recovered from COVID-19. The gene calls are TRBV11-2 and TRBJ2-5, with 12 bases matching TRBD2. CDR3 sequence: CASSLDVLAGGRETQYF. CDR3 coding DNA: TGTGCCAGCAGCTTAGACGTACTAGCGGGGGGTAGAGAGACCCAGTACTTC.